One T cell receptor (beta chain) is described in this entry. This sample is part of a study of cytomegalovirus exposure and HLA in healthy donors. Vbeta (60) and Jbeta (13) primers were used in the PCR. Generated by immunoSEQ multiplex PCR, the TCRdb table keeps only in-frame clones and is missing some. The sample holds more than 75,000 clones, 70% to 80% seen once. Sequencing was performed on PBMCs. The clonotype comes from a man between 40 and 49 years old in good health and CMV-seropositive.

CDR3 coding DNA: TGTGCCAGCCTAAACCCAGGACAGGGGAGAAATGAGCAGTTCTTC. This sequence encodes CASLNPGQGRNEQFF. This chain joins TRBV2 and TRBJ2-1; 9 bases match TRBD1. The germline gives CDR1 SNHLY, CDR2 FYNNEI. J gave up 7 bases and V 8 bases, and 12 bases lay outside the gene matches. The CDR3 covers 15 residues.